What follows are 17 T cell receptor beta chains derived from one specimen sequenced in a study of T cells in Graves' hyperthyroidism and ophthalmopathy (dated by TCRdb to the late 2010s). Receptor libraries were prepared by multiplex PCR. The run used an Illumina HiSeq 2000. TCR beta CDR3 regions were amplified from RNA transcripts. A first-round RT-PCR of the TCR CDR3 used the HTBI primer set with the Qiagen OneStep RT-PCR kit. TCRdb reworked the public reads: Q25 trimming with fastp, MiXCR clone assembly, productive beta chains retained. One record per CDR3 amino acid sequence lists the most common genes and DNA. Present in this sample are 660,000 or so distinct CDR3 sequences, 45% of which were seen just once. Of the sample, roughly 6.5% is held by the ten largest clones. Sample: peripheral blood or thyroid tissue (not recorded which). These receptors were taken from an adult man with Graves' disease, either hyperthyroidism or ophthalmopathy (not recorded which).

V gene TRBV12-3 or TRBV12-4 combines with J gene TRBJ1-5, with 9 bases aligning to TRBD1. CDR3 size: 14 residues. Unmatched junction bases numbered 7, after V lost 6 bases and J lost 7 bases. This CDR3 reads CASRGQGWRQPQHF. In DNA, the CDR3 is TGTGCCAGCAGGGGACAGGGATGGAGGCAGCCCCAGCATTTT.

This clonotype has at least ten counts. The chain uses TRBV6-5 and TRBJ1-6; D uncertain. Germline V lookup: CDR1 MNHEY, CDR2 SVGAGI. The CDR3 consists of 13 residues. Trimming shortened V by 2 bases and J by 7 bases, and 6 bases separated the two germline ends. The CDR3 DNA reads TGTGCCAGCAGTTACGGAGCCAATTCACCCCTCCACTTT. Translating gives CASSYGANSPLHF.

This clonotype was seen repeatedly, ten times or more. CDR3 sequence reads: CASQDHSNQPQHF. Written as DNA, the CDR3 is TGTGCCAGCCAAGACCATAGCAATCAGCCCCAGCATTTT. The rearrangement links TRBV2 to TRBJ1-5; D not resolved. The V end lost 8 bases, the J end lost 0 bases, and 8 bases lay between the germline ends. The CDR3 runs to 13 residues. Germline assignment: CDR1 SNHLY and CDR2 FYNNEI.

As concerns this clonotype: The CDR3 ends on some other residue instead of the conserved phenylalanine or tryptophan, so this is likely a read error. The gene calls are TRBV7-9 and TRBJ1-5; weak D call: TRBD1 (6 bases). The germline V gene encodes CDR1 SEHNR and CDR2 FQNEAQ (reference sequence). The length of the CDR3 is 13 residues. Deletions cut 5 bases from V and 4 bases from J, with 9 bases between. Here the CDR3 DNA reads TGTGCCAGCAGCCCCAGGGGAAATCAGCCCCAGCATCTT. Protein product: CASSPRGNQPQHL.

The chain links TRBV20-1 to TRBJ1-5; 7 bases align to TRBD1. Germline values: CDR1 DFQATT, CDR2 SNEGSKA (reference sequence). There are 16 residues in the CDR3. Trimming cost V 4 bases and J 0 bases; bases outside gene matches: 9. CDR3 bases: TGCAGTGCTACTGATACAGGGGCGTATAGCAATCAGCCCCAGCATTTT. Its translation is CSATDTGAYSNQPQHF.

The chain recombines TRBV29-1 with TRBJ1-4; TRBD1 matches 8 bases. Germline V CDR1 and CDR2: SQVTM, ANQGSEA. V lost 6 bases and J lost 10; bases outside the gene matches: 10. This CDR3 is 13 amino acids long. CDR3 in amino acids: CSVQGAGEGKLFF. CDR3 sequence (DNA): TGCAGCGTGCAGGGGGCTGGGGAAGGAAAACTGTTTTTT.

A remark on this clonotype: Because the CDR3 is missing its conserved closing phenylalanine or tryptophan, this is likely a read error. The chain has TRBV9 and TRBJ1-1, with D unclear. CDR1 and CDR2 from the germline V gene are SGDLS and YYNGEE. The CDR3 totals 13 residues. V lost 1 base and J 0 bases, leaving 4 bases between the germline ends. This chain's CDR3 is CASSVLLNTEAFL. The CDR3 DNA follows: TGTGCCAGCAGCGTACTGTTGAACACTGAAGCTTTCCTT.

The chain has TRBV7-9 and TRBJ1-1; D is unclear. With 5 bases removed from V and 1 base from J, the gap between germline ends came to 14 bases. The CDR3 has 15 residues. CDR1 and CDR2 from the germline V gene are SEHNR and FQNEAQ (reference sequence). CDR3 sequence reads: CASSRNVFGNTEAFF. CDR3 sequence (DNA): TGTGCCAGCAGCCGAAACGTCTTCGGGAACACTGAAGCTTTCTTT.

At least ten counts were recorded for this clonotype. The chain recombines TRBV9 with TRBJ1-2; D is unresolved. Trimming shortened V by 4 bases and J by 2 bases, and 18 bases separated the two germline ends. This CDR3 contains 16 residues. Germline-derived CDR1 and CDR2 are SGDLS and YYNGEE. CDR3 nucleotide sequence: TGTGCCAGCAGCCCCGAACCTGGACCGGCCAACTATGGCTACACCTTC. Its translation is CASSPEPGPANYGYTF.

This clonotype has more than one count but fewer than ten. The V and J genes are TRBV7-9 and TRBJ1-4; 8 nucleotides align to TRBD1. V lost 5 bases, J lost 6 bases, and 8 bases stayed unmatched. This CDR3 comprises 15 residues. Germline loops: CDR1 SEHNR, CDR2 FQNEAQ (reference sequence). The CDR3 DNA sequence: TGTGCCAGCAGCCCTCGCGGACAGGGAGATGAAAAACTGTTTTTT. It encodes CASSPRGQGDEKLFF.

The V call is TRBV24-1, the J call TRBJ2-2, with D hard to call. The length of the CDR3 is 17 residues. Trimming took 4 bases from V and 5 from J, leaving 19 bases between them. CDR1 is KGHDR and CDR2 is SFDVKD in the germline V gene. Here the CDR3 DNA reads TGTGCCACCAGTGACCCCCGCTCTGGGGTAGGAACCGGGGAGCTGTTTTTT. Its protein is CATSDPRSGVGTGELFF.

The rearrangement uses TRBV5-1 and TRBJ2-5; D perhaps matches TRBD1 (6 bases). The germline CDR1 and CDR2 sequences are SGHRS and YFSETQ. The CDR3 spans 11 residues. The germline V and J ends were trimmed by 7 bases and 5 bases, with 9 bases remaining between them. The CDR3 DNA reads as TGCGCCAGCCAGGGGCGGGAGACCCAGTACTTC. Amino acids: CASQGRETQYF.

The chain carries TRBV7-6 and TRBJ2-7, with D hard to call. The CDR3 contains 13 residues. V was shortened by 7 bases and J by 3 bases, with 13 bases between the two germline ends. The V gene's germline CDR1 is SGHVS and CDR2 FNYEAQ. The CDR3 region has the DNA TGTGCCAGCACCCCAACAGTAGACTACGAGCAGTACTTC. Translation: CASTPTVDYEQYF.

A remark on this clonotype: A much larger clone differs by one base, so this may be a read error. The CDR3 here is CASSRFGDTEAFF. The DNA of the CDR3 is TGTGCCAGCAGTAGGTTCGGGGACACTGAAGCTTTCTTT. This sequence joins TRBV6-1 and TRBJ1-1; D is unclear. V was shortened by 5 bases and J by 3 bases, with 10 bases between the two germline ends. CDR1 is MNHNS, CDR2 SASEGT, per germline. The CDR3 is 13 amino acids.

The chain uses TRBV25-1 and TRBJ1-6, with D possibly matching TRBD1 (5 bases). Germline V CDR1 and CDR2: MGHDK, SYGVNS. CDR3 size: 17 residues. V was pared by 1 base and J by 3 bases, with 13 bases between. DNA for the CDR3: TGTGCCAGCAGTGAATCTTTGGGGCCCTTCTATAATTCACCCCTCCACTTT. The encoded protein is CASSESLGPFYNSPLHF.

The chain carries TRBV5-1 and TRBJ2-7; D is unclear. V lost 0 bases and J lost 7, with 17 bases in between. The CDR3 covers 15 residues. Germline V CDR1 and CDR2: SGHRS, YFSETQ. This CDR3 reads CASSLAERSEKEQYF. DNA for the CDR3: TGCGCCAGCAGCTTGGCCGAAAGGTCGGAGAAGGAGCAGTACTTC.

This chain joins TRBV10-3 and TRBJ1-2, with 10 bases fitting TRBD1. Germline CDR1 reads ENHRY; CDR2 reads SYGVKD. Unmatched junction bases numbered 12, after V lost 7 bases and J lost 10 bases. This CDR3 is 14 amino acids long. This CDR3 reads CAITGGTGAPNYTF. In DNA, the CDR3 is TGTGCCATCACCGGAGGGACAGGGGCTCCTAACTACACCTTC.